The rows below give T cell receptor beta chains drawn from one sample of a study of a mutant IDH1 vaccine in newly diagnosed glioma. Assay: immunoSEQ multiplex PCR; the TCRdb copy retains only in-frame clones and omits some. The repertoire has 70,000 to 90,000 clones, 85% of them found once; the top ten carry 2.2%. No antigen is known for these receptors. Sequences were derived from PBMCs, sampled from a glioma patient whose treatment included an IDH1 peptide vaccine. The receptor set was obtained from a man under 40 with glioma. Some clones in this sample may be carry-over from other donors' samples. The CDR3 runs from the conserved cysteine through the conserved F or W. Each record gives: D gene, J gene, clone size, V gene, CDR3 protein, CDR3 DNA. A D gene is named only where the DNA matches it firmly. Expanded clones are given a class, and other clones once, few, many or no size at all.

. | TRBJ1-1 | . | TRBV4-3 | CASSQDGAGLGTEAFF | TGCGCCAGCAGCCAAGATGGCGCAGGGTTGGGGACTGAAGCTTTCTTT
. | TRBJ1-4 | . | TRBV7-9 | CASSRDTWGKLFF | TGTGCCAGCAGCCGGGACACCTGGGGAAAACTGTTTTTT
. | TRBJ1-1 | . | TRBV10-1 | CASSESSNTEAFF | TGCGCCAGCAGTGAGTCGTCCAACACTGAAGCTTTCTTT
TRBD2 | TRBJ2-1 | . | TRBV7-3 | CASSLLAGRSEQFF | TGTGCCAGCAGCTTACTAGCGGGACGGAGTGAGCAGTTCTTC
TRBD2 | TRBJ2-3 | . | TRBV4-1 | CASSQDGRGRYF | TGCGCCAGCAGCCAAGATGGGAGGGGCCGGTATTTT
TRBD1 | TRBJ2-5 | . | TRBV6-6 | CASSYTGGQETQYF | TGTGCCAGCAGTTACACAGGGGGCCAAGAGACCCAGTACTTC
. | TRBJ1-5 | . | TRBV19 | CASSSRDKLYQPQHF | TGTGCCAGTAGTAGCCGGGACAAGCTCTATCAGCCCCAGCATTTT
. | TRBJ2-1 | . | TRBV28 | CASSLSPSRGAVYNEQFF | TGTGCCAGCAGTTTAAGTCCCTCCCGGGGCGCTGTGTACAATGAGCAGTTCTTC
TRBD1 | TRBJ1-2 | . | TRBV25-1 | CASSEPGDRYANYGYTF | TGTGCCAGCAGTGAACCTGGGGACAGATATGCTAACTATGGCTACACCTTC
TRBD1 | TRBJ2-6 | . | TRBV9 | CASSISPGTVELWGPNVLTF | TGTGCCAGCAGCATTTCCCCCGGGACAGTCGAACTCTGGGGACCCAACGTCCTGACTTTC
TRBD1 | TRBJ1-4 | once | TRBV28 | CASSLTPGGGKLFF | TGTGCCAGCAGTTTGACCCCAGGGGGCGGAAAACTGTTTTTT
TRBD2 | TRBJ2-2 | . | TRBV10-3 | CAISESMGGPSGELFF | TGTGCCATCAGTGAGTCGATGGGAGGGCCCTCCGGGGAGCTGTTTTTT
. | TRBJ1-2 | . | TRBV2 | CASSDLAPGDNYGYTF | TGTGCCAGCAGTGATTTGGCCCCCGGGGATAACTATGGCTACACCTTC
TRBD1 | TRBJ2-7 | . | TRBV28 | CASSLGTGTGSYEQYF | TGTGCCAGCAGTTTAGGAACCGGGACAGGGTCCTACGAGCAGTACTTC
. | TRBJ2-5 | . | TRBV7-2 | CASSLELAGKTQYF | TGTGCCAGCAGCTTAGAATTGGCAGGAAAGACCCAGTACTTC
TRBD2 | TRBJ2-7 | . | TRBV30 | CAWSALAGMDYEQYF | TGTGCCTGGAGTGCACTAGCGGGGATGGACTACGAGCAGTACTTC
TRBD2 | TRBJ2-5 | few | TRBV11-2 | CASSFSGGAGETQYF | TGTGCCAGCAGCTTTAGCGGGGGGGCTGGAGAGACCCAGTACTTC
TRBD2 | TRBJ2-1 | . | TRBV2 | CASRTGGGPYNEQFF | TGTGCCAGCAGGACGGGGGGAGGCCCCTACAATGAGCAGTTCTTC
. | TRBJ1-5 | . | TRBV6-5 | CASSYTRGQPQHF | TGTGCCAGCAGTTACACCAGAGGTCAGCCCCAGCATTTT
. | TRBJ2-1 | . | TRBV7-6 | CASSPMLAPGNEQFF | TGTGCCAGCAGCCCCATGCTGGCCCCGGGCAATGAGCAGTTCTTC
TRBD1 | TRBJ1-6 | once | TRBV28 | CASSIQGAPLHF | TGTGCCAGCAGTATTCAGGGGGCCCCCCTCCACTTT
. | TRBJ2-7 | few | TRBV7-9 | CATGHSYEQYF | TGTGCTACAGGCCATTCCTACGAGCAGTACTTC
. | TRBJ1-5 | . | TRBV2 | CASSHGGGSNQPQHF | TGTGCCAGCAGTCACGGGGGTGGCAGCAATCAGCCCCAGCATTTT
TRBD2 | TRBJ2-1 | . | TRBV30 | CASRPLAGGNEQFF | TGTGCCTCCCGCCCCCTAGCGGGAGGCAATGAGCAGTTCTTC
. | TRBJ2-2 | . | TRBV29-1 | CSVEAGLGITGELFF | TGCAGCGTTGAAGCAGGGCTAGGGATAACCGGGGAGCTGTTTTTT
. | TRBJ1-1 | few | TRBV9 | CASSVGQVMNTEAFF | TGTGCCAGCAGCGTAGGACAGGTCATGAACACTGAAGCTTTCTTT
. | TRBJ1-4 | . | TRBV19 | CASSQLRRGDEKLFF | TGTGCCAGTAGTCAGTTGAGGCGAGGGGATGAAAAACTGTTTTTT
. | TRBJ2-7 | . | TRBV5-6 | CASSSTYSYEQYF | TGTGCCAGCAGCTCTACATACTCCTACGAGCAGTACTTC